One and the same sample provided the 23 T cell receptor beta chains below, sequenced in a study of spatial heterogeneity in lung cancer. Noted time point: sample taken at primary tumor resection. Study conclusions and caveats: Counts that tracked tumor mutation counts were those of expanded intratumoral alpha and beta TCRs.

Antigen specificity for these receptors is unknown. Using its own MiXCR run on the 5' RACE reads, TCRdb lists one record per CDR3 protein. The data hold about 9,200 distinct CDR3 sequences, with roughly 8.4% observed a single time. This sample comprised lung tumor tissue, obtained at surgery. These receptors all come from a male donor with early-stage non-small cell lung cancer.

The CDR3: CSVPGGQGGQPQHF. CDR3 coding DNA: TGCAGCGTCCCCGGAGGACAGGGGGGGCAGCCCCAGCATTTT. V is TRBV29-1 and J is TRBJ1-5, with 10 bases that match TRBD1. In germline, CDR1 is SQVTM, CDR2 ANQGSEA. V lost 6 bases to trimming and J lost 7 bases; unmatched junction nucleotides: 9. CDR3 size: 14 residues.

This clonotype is judged medium-sized. The chain joins TRBV10-3 to TRBJ2-7; maybe TRBD1 (5 bases). Trimming took 2 bases from V and 0 from J, leaving 14 bases between them. The CDR3 is 16 amino acids. CDR1 is ENHRY and CDR2 is SYGVKD in the germline V gene. The CDR3 spells CAISETTGFPSYEQYF. In nucleotides, the CDR3 is TGTGCCATCAGTGAGACCACAGGTTTCCCCTCCTACGAGCAGTACTTC.

Many counts were recorded for this clonotype. This chain joins TRBV11-2 and TRBJ1-1, with 7 bases identical to TRBD1. The CDR3 runs to 12 residues. The germline V gene has CDR1 SGHAT and CDR2 FQNNGV. V lost 5 bases to trimming and J lost 10 bases; unmatched junction nucleotides: 7. In nucleotides, the CDR3 is TGTGCCAGCAGCCCTACAGGGGTTGGAGCTTTCTTT. Translation gives CASSPTGVGAFF.

Many counts were recorded for this clonotype. The gene calls are TRBV4-1 and TRBJ1-5, with TRBD1 as a possible D gene (6 bases). The CDR3 totals 17 residues. Germline loops: CDR1 MGHRA, CDR2 YSYEKL. V lost 1 base and J 4 bases, leaving 17 bases between the germline ends. The CDR3 DNA is TGCGCCAGCAGCCAAGTGGCCGGGGGCAGTGGAAATCAGCCCCAGCATTTT. It specifies CASSQVAGGSGNQPQHF.

This clonotype is judged medium-sized (0.01 to 0.1%). The CDR3 DNA reads as TGTGCCAGCAGCTTAGCGGGGACGTATAATGAGCAGTTCTTC. It is translated as CASSLAGTYNEQFF. The rearrangement uses TRBV7-9 and TRBJ2-1; D might be TRBD1 or TRBD2, each matching 5 bases. The germline V gene has CDR1 SEHNR and CDR2 FQNEAQ (reference sequence). The CDR3 totals 14 residues. The ends were cut back, 0 bases at V and 7 bases at J, with 10 bases in the middle.

The gene calls are TRBV27 and TRBJ1-1; possible D gene TRBD1, 5 bases. The germline gives CDR1 MNHEY, CDR2 SMNVEV (reference sequence). The CDR3 has 12 residues. Trimming pared 6 bases from V and 8 bases from J, leaving 13 bases between. CDR3 amino acids: CASRTLWGEAFF. CDR3 nucleotide sequence: TGTGCCAGCAGAACCCTCTGGGGCGAAGCTTTCTTT.

Regarding this clonotype: Relative to the germline gene, one junction end is altered; a read error may explain this. V and J are TRBV4-2 and TRBJ2-1; 7 bases agree with TRBD2. Germline V gene sequence: CDR1 LGHNA, CDR2 YNFKEQ. The CDR3 runs 14 residues. CDR3 in amino acids: CVSSLVGGPNEQFF. The CDR3 DNA is TGTGTCAGCAGCCTAGTGGGAGGGCCCAATGAGCAGTTCTTC.

This clonotype has a count of ten or more. The chain carries TRBV7-8 and TRBJ2-1; 7 bases agree with TRBD2. Looked up from germline, CDR1 is SGHVS and CDR2 is FQNEAQ. J was trimmed by 4 bases and V by 0 bases; bases with no gene match: 12. The CDR3 extends over 18 amino acids. CDR3 region: CASSLARVGEGRYNEQFF. CDR3 in DNA: TGTGCCAGCAGCTTAGCGCGTGTCGGGGAGGGTAGGTACAATGAGCAGTTCTTC.

The chain uses TRBV4-3 and TRBJ2-6; D remains unclear. This CDR3 region has 16 residues. CDR1 and CDR2 (germline): LGHNA, YSLEER. Trimming removed 0 bases from V and 0 bases from J, with 6 bases in between. The CDR3 loop reads CASSQDTGSGANVLTF. The DNA for the CDR3 is TGCGCCAGCAGCCAAGATACGGGCTCTGGGGCCAACGTCCTGACTTTC.

This sequence joins TRBV5-1 and TRBJ2-7, with 11 bases lining up with TRBD2. This CDR3 spans 14 amino acids. Germline lookup yields CDR1 SGHRS and CDR2 YFSETQ. J was trimmed by 4 bases and V by 4 bases; bases with no gene match: 4. This chain's CDR3 is CASSTSGSLYEQYF. The DNA for the CDR3 is TGCGCCAGCAGCACTAGCGGGAGTCTTTACGAGCAGTACTTC.

This clonotype came up many times. The chain couples TRBV12-3 or TRBV12-4 to TRBJ2-1, with D possibly being TRBD2 (7 bases). V was trimmed by 2 bases and J by 5 bases, leaving 10 bases between them. The CDR3 length is 14 residues. The CDR3 loop is CASSLRGGDNEQFF. The CDR3 DNA follows: TGTGCCAGCAGTTTAAGGGGGGGTGACAATGAGCAGTTCTTC.

Relative to its sample, this clonotype is large. The chain uses TRBV28 and TRBJ1-5; D uncertain. Trimming pared 0 bases from V and 6 bases from J, leaving 9 bases between. Germline CDR1 reads MDHEN; CDR2 reads SYDVKM. The CDR3 length is 14 residues. CDR3 amino acids: CASSLWVGSQPQHF. CDR3 nucleotide sequence: TGTGCCAGCAGTTTATGGGTGGGTAGTCAGCCCCAGCATTTT. Variable domain in full (rest from reference TRBV28 and TRBJ1-5): DVKVTQSSRYLVKRTGEKVFLECVQDMDHENMFWYRQDPGLGLRLIYFSYDVKMKEKGDIPEGYSVSREKKERFSLILESASTNQTSMYLCASSLWVGSQPQHFGDGTRLSIL.

This clonotype showed up many times. The chain is built from TRBV28 and TRBJ2-5; the D gene is possibly TRBD1 (6 bases). The CDR3 covers 14 residues. Trimming shortened V by 7 bases and J by 2 bases, and 14 bases separated the two germline ends. Germline CDR1 reads MDHEN; CDR2 reads SYDVKM. Here the CDR3 DNA reads TGTGCCAGCATTGAGGGACATCGGCAAGAGACCCAGTACTTC. Protein sequence: CASIEGHRQETQYF. Supplemented by reference TRBV28 and TRBJ2-5, the full variable domain reads DVKVTQSSRYLVKRTGEKVFLECVQDMDHENMFWYRQDPGLGLRLIYFSYDVKMKEKGDIPEGYSVSREKKERFSLILESASTNQTSMYLCASIEGHRQETQYFGPGTRLLVL.

This clonotype has a count of ten or more. This chain joins TRBV27 and TRBJ1-1; D might be TRBD1 (5 bases). Germline V gene sequence: CDR1 MNHEY, CDR2 SMNVEV (reference sequence). CDR3 size: 13 residues. V gave up 9 bases and J gave up 0 bases, with 11 bases separating them. CDR3 protein: CASLTGMNTEAFF. CDR3 DNA: TGTGCCAGTCTTACAGGTATGAACACTGAAGCTTTCTTT.

In its sample, this clonotype was seen many times. The chain links TRBV6-1 to TRBJ1-5, with a weak D call TRBD1 (5 bases). CDR1 is MNHNS and CDR2 is SASEGT in the germline V gene. Trimming removed 8 bases at V and 1 base at J, with 18 bases between. The CDR3 has 16 residues. The CDR3, as DNA: TGTGCCAGCTTAAAGGGACGGTCGGGGAGCAATCAGCCCCAGCATTTT. Residues: CASLKGRSGSNQPQHF.

This clonotype was detected ten times or more. CDR3 bases: TGTGCCAGCAGCCCTATCGGCGGGACCTACAATGAGCAGTTCTTC. Translated, it gives CASSPIGGTYNEQFF. The rearrangement joins TRBV11-2 to TRBJ2-1; the D gene is possibly TRBD2 (6 bases). From germline, CDR1 is SGHAT and CDR2 FQNNGV. The CDR3 sequence is 15 residues long. Trimming left V 5 bases short and J 2 bases short, with 13 bases between.

Within the sample, this clonotype is medium-sized. The CDR3 DNA reads TGTGCCATCAGTGAGTCTGAAAATCAGCCCCAGCATTTT. It specifies CAISESENQPQHF. The V call is TRBV10-3, the J call TRBJ1-5, with D hard to call. V was clipped by 0 bases and J by 4 bases, with 4 bases between them. Germline CDR1 is ENHRY and CDR2 is SYGVKD. The CDR3 runs to 13 residues.

In this sample, this clonotype is medium-sized. J is TRBJ1-1 and V is TRBV6-1; tentatively, D is TRBD1 (6 bases). The CDR3 is 13 residues long. Germline CDR1 reads MNHNS; CDR2 reads SASEGT. The ends were cut back, 2 bases at V and 6 bases at J, with 10 bases in the middle. The CDR3 reads CASSETGKAEAFF. CDR3 bases: TGTGCCAGCAGTGAAACAGGGAAGGCTGAAGCTTTCTTT.

This clonotype came up many times. The chain uses TRBV7-2 and TRBJ1-5, with D possibly being TRBD1 (6 bases). V gave up 2 bases and J gave up 7 bases, with 12 bases separating them. This CDR3 contains 14 residues. Germline CDR1 and CDR2: SGHTA and FQGNSA. The DNA for the CDR3 is TGTGCCAGCAGCTTATTGGCAGGGGACCAGCCCCAGCATTTT. It is translated as CASSLLAGDQPQHF.

This clonotype was recorded at least ten times. An end of the junction does not agree with germline; a read error may underlie this. The chain recombines TRBV4-1 with TRBJ2-1, with 7 nucleotides matching TRBD2. The CDR3 has 13 amino acids. CDR1 MGHRA and CDR2 YSYEKL come from the germline V gene. The DNA for the CDR3 is TGCGCCAGCAGCCAAGGGGGGAGGGGCCCACGGCTCTTC. Its translation is CASSQGGRGPRLF.

Many counts were recorded for this clonotype. This rearrangement joins TRBV28 to TRBJ2-1, with 13 bases fitting TRBD2. Germline V lookup: CDR1 MDHEN, CDR2 SYDVKM. The CDR3 is 16 residues long. V trimming: 4 bases; J trimming: 8 bases; junction bases outside the gene matches: 8. The CDR3 region is CASSSPGTSGKYEQFF. The CDR3 DNA reads as TGTGCCAGCAGTTCCCCCGGGACTAGCGGGAAGTATGAGCAGTTCTTC.

At least ten counts were recorded for this clonotype. This chain uses TRBV28 with TRBJ2-7; TRBD1 matches 9 bases. V shed 5 bases and J 6 bases; nucleotides not matched to a gene: 11. CDR3 length: 15 residues. CDR1 is MDHEN, CDR2 SYDVKM, per germline. The chain's CDR3 is CASSVQQGARVEQYF. CDR3 sequence (DNA): TGTGCCAGCAGTGTTCAACAGGGGGCGCGGGTCGAGCAGTACTTC.

This clonotype is deemed medium-sized. The V gene is TRBV6-5, the J gene TRBJ2-5, with TRBD2 identical over 10 bases. With 6 bases clipped from V and 5 bases from J, the junction kept 9 bases outside the gene matches. CDR1 and CDR2 from the germline V gene are MNHEY and SVGAGI. The length of the CDR3 is 15 residues. CDR3 DNA: TGTGCCAGCAGGAAAGCGGGGGGGCCAGGCGAGACCCAGTACTTC. Residues: CASRKAGGPGETQYF.